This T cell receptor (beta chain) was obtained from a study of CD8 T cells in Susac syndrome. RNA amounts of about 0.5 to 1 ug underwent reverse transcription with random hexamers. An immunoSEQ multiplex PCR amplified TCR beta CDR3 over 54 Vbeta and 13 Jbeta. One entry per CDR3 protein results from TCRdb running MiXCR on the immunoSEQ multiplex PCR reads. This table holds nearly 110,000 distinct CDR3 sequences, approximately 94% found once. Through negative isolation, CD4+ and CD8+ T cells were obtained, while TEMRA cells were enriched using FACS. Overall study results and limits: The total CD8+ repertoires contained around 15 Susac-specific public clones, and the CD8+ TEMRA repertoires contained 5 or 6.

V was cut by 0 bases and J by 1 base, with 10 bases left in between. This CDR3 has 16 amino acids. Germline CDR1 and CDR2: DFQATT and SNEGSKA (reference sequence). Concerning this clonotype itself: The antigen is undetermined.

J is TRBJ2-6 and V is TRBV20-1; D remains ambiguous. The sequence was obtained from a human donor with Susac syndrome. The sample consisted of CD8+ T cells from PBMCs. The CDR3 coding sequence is TGCAGTGCTAGAGATCGGCAGCATTCTGGGGCCAACGTCCTGACTTTC. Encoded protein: CSARDRQHSGANVLTF.